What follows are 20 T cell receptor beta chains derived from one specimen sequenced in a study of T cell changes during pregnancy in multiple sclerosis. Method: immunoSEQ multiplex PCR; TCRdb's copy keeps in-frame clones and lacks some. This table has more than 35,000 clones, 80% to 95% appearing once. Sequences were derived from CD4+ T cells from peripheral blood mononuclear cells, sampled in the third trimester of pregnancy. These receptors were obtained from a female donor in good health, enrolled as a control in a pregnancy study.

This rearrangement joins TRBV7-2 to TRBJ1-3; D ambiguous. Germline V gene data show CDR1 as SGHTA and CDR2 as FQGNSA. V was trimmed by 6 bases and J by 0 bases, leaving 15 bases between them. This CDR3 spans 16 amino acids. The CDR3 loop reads CASSGIGRSSGNTIYF. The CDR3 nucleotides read TGTGCCAGCAGTGGTATAGGGAGGAGCTCTGGAAACACCATATATTTT.

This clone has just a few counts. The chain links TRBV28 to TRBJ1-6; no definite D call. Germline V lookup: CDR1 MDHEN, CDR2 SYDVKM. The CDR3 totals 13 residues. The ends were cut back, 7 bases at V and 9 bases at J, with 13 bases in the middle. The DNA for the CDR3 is TGTGCCAGCATCATCTCTCGAGGTTCACCCCTCCACTTT. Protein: CASIISRGSPLHF.

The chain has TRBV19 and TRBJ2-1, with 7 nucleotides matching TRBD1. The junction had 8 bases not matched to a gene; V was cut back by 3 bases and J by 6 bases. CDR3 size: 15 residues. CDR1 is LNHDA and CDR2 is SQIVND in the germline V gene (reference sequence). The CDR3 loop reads CASSMPRQGGNEQFF. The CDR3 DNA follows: TGTGCCAGTAGTATGCCCCGACAGGGCGGCAATGAGCAGTTCTTC.

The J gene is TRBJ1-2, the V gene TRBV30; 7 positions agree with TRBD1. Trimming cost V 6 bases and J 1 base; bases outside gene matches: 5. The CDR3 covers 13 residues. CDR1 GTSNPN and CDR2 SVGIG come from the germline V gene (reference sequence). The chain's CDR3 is CACQGQDNYGYTF. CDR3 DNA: TGTGCCTGCCAAGGACAGGATAACTATGGCTACACCTTC.

As DNA, the CDR3 is TGCGCCAGCAGCCCCCGGACAGACTATGGCTACACCTTC. Protein: CASSPRTDYGYTF. The V gene is TRBV5-1, the J gene TRBJ1-2; possible D gene TRBD1, 6 bases. V was cut by 4 bases and J by 3 bases, with 10 bases left in between. Germline loops: CDR1 SGHRS, CDR2 YFSETQ. This CDR3 has 13 residues. The full variable domain, completed using reference TRBV5-1 and TRBJ1-2, is KAGVTQTPRYLIKTRGQQVTLSCSPISGHRSVSWYQQTPGQGLQFLFEYFSETQRNKGNFPGRFSGRQFSNSRSEMNVSTLELGDSALYLCASSPRTDYGYTFGSGTRLTVV.

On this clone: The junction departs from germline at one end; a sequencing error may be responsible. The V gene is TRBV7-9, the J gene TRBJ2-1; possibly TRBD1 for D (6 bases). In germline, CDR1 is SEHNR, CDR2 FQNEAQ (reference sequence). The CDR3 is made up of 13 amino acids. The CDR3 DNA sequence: TGTGCCAGCAGCTTAGCCGGGACACACAAGGAGGTCTTC. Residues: CASSLAGTHKEVF.

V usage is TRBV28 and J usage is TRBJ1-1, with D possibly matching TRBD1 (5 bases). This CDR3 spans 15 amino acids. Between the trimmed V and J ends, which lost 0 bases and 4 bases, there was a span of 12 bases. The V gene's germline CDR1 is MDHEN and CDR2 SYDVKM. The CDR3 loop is CASSLWGGSSTEAFF. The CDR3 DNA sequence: TGTGCCAGCAGTTTATGGGGGGGGTCAAGCACTGAAGCTTTCTTT. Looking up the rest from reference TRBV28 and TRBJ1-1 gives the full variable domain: DVKVTQSSRYLVKRTGEKVFLECVQDMDHENMFWYRQDPGLGLRLIYFSYDVKMKEKGDIPEGYSVSREKKERFSLILESASTNQTSMYLCASSLWGGSSTEAFFGQGTRLTVV.

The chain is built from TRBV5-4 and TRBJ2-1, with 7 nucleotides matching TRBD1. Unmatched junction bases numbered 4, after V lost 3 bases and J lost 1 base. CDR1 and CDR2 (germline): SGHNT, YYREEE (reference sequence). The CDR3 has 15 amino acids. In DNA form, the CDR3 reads TGTGCCAGCAGCTCCAACAGGGGATCCTACAATGAGCAGTTCTTC. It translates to CASSSNRGSYNEQFF.

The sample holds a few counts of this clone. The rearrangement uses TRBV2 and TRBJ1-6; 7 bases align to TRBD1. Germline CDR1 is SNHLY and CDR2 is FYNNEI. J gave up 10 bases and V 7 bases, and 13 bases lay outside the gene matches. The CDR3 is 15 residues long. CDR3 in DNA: TGTGCCAGCACTCCGACAGGGAGCGAAGGATCACCCCTCCACTTT. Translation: CASTPTGSEGSPLHF.

CDR3 sequence reads: CSVEGGRGYGYTF. For the CDR3, the DNA is TGCAGCGTTGAAGGGGGCAGGGGCTATGGCTACACCTTC. This chain uses TRBV29-1 with TRBJ1-2; TRBD1 is a possible D gene (6 bases). V was cut by 1 base and J by 4 bases, with 10 bases left in between. The CDR3 extends over 13 amino acids. In germline, CDR1 is SQVTM, CDR2 ANQGSEA.

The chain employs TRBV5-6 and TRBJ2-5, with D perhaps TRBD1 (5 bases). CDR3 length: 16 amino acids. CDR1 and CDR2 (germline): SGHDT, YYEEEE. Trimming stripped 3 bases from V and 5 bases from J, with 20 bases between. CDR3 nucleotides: TGTGCCAGCAGCTCCATGACCTCAGGGTATGGCGAGACCCAGTACTTC. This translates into CASSSMTSGYGETQYF. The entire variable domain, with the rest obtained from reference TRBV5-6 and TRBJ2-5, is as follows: DAGVTQSPTHLIKTRGQQVTLRCSPKSGHDTVSWYQQALGQGPQFIFQYYEEEERQRGNFPDRFSGHQFPNYSSELNVNALLLGDSALYLCASSSMTSGYGETQYFGPGTRLLVL.

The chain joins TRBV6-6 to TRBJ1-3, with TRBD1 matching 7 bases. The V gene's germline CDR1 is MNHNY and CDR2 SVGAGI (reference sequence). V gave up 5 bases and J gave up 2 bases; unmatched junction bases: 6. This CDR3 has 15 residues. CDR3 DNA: TGTGCCAGCAGTGCTAGACAGGGAACTGGAAACACCATATATTTT. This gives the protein CASSARQGTGNTIYF.

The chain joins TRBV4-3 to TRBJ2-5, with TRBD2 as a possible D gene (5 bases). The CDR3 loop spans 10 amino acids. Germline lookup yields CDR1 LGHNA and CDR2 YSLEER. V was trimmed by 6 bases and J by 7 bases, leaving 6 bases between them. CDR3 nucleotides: TGCGCCAGCAGGAGGGTGACCCAGTACTTC. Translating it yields CASRRVTQYF.

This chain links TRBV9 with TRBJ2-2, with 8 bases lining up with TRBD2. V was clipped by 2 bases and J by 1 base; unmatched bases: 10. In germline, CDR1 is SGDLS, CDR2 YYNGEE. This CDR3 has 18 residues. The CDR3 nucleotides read TGTGCCAGCAGCGTCCTCGGGGGGGCCGGTATGAACACCGGGGAGCTGTTTTTT. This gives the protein CASSVLGGAGMNTGELFF.

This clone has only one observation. DNA of the CDR3: TGTGCCACCAGCAGGGACAGGGTAGCGTATGGCTACACCTTC. Protein product: CATSRDRVAYGYTF. V is TRBV15 and J is TRBJ1-2, with TRBD1 matching 8 bases. The trim removed 3 bases at V and 5 bases at J, leaving 5 bases unmatched. In germline, CDR1 is LNHNV, CDR2 YYDKDF (reference sequence). This CDR3 has 14 residues.

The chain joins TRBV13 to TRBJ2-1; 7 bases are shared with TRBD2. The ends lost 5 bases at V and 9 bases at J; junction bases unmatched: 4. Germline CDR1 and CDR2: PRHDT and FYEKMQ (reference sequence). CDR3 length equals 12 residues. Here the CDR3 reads CASSTQRGEQFF. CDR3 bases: TGTGCCAGCAGCACACAGCGGGGTGAGCAGTTCTTC. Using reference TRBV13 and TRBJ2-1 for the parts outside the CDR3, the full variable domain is AAGVIQSPRHLIKEKRETATLKCYPIPRHDTVYWYQQGPGQDPQFLISFYEKMQSDKGSIPDRFSAQQFSDYHSELNMSSLELGDSALYFCASSTQRGEQFFGPGTRLTVL.

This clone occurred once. The CDR3 spells CASSAAGNEKLFF. In nucleotides, the CDR3 is TGTGCCAGCAGCGCCGCGGGGAATGAAAAACTGTTTTTT. V and J are TRBV7-2 and TRBJ1-4; D unresolved. With 5 bases removed from V and 5 bases from J, the gap between germline ends came to 9 bases. The V gene's germline CDR1 is SGHTA and CDR2 FQGNSA. This CDR3 has 13 amino acids.

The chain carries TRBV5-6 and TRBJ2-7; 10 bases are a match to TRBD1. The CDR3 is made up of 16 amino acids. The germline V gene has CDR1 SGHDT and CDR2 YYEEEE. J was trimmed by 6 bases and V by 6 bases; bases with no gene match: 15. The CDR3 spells CASTKDRGIARGEQYF. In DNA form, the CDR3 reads TGTGCCAGCACCAAGGACAGGGGGATAGCTCGGGGCGAGCAGTACTTC.

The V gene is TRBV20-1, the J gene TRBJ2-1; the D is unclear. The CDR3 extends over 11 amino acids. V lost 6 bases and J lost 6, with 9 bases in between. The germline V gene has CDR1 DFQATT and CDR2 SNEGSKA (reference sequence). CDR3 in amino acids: CSATQSNEQFF. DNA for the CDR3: TGCAGTGCGACTCAAAGCAATGAGCAGTTCTTC.

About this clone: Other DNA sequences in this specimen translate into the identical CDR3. For the CDR3, the DNA is TGTGCCACCAGCAGAGGGTTCCGGGGAAAAGAGACCCAGTACTTC. Translation: CATSRGFRGKETQYF. V and J are TRBV15 and TRBJ2-5; D may be TRBD2 (5 bases). With 1 base removed from V and 3 bases from J, the gap between germline ends came to 12 bases. The CDR3 is 15 amino acids. Germline assignment: CDR1 LNHNV and CDR2 YYDKDF (reference sequence).